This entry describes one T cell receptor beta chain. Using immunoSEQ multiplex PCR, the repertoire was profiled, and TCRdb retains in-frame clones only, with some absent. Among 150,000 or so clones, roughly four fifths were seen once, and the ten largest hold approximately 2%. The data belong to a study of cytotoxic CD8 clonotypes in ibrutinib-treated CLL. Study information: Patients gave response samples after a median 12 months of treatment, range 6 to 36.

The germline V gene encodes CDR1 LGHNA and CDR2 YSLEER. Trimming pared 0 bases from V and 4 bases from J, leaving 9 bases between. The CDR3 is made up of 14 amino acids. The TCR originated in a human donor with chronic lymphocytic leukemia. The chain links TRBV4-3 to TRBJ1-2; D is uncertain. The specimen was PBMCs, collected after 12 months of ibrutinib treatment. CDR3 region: CASSQEVEGYGYTF. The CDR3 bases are TGCGCCAGCAGCCAAGAAGTGGAGGGCTATGGCTACACCTTC.